What follows are 8 T cell receptor beta chains derived from one specimen sequenced in a study of blood T cell repertoires in COVID-19. Data came from immunoSEQ multiplex PCR; TCRdb stores just in-frame clones and leaves some out. Of hundreds of thousands of clones listed, 87% are singletons. Sequencing used PBMCs or T cells enriched from blood (not recorded which). The receptors were sampled from a woman in her late teens or twenties with acute COVID-19.

The chain's CDR3 is CAAGTGEHYEQYF. Written as DNA, the CDR3 is TGTGCCGCAGGCACCGGGGAACACTACGAGCAGTACTTC. This rearrangement joins TRBV6-5 to TRBJ2-7; D is possibly TRBD2 (5 bases). Germline CDR1 reads MNHEY; CDR2 reads SVGAGI. The CDR3 loop spans 13 amino acids. V was pared by 11 bases and J by 3 bases, with 17 bases between.

V usage is TRBV7-2 and J usage is TRBJ2-5, with 7 bases aligning to TRBD2. The CDR3 is made up of 15 amino acids. The junction had 8 bases not matched to a gene; V was cut back by 4 bases and J by 3 bases. CDR1 SGHTA and CDR2 FQGNSA come from the germline V gene. The CDR3 protein is CASSWAGRREETQYF. The CDR3 DNA reads TGTGCCAGCAGCTGGGCCGGGAGGCGGGAAGAGACCCAGTACTTC.

The rearrangement uses TRBV11-2 and TRBJ2-5; TRBD2 matches at 7 bases. CDR1 is SGHAT, CDR2 FQNNGV, per germline. The CDR3 runs 15 residues. J gave up 9 bases and V 0 bases, and 10 bases lay outside the gene matches. CDR3 bases: TGTGCCAGCAGCTTAGACCCAGCGGGGTGGACGTCCCAGTACTTC. Protein: CASSLDPAGWTSQYF.

The chain couples TRBV7-9 to TRBJ2-7, with a tentative D call TRBD1 (6 bases). V lost 3 bases to trimming and J lost 0 bases, with 12 bases between them. Germline-derived CDR1 and CDR2 are SEHNR and FQNEAQ (reference sequence). CDR3 size: 15 residues. CDR3 region: CASSLGGTRSYEQYF. In nucleotides, the CDR3 is TGTGCCAGCAGCTTGGGTGGGACACGCTCCTACGAGCAGTACTTC.

The chain recombines TRBV5-6 with TRBJ2-7, with D maybe TRBD1 (5 bases). Germline V gene data show CDR1 as SGHDT and CDR2 as YYEEEE. The length of the CDR3 is 18 residues. The ends were cut back, 1 base at V and 9 bases at J, with 29 bases in the middle. In DNA form, the CDR3 reads TGTGCCAGCAGCTTGTTGGAACGGAGCAGGGAAATAAAGGTAGGGCAGTACTTC. It is translated as CASSLLERSREIKVGQYF.

V and J are TRBV28 and TRBJ1-2; D is undetermined. Germline V gene lookup returns CDR1 MDHEN and CDR2 SYDVKM. CDR3 length equals 14 residues. Trimming pared 1 base from V and 3 bases from J, leaving 9 bases between. CDR3 residues: CASSLSAPDYGYTF. The CDR3 region has the DNA TGTGCCAGCAGTTTATCCGCCCCGGACTATGGCTACACCTTC.

This chain uses TRBV18 with TRBJ1-2; D unresolved. CDR1 is KGHSH and CDR2 is LQKENI in the germline V gene. The ends were cut back, 2 bases at V and 8 bases at J, with 9 bases in the middle. CDR3 length: 12 residues. CDR3 sequence (DNA): TGTGCCAGCTCACCAGCCAGGCAGGGCTACACCTTC. It translates to CASSPARQGYTF.

This clone was counted a single time. The J gene is TRBJ2-7, the V gene TRBV4-3; 8 nucleotides align to TRBD1. This CDR3 has 16 residues. From germline, CDR1 is LGHNA and CDR2 YSLEER. V shed 3 bases, J shed 3 bases, and the junction held 10 bases outside the gene matches. Here the CDR3 reads CASSHEARTGRYEQYF. The CDR3 DNA reads as TGCGCCAGCAGCCATGAAGCTCGGACAGGGCGCTACGAGCAGTACTTC.